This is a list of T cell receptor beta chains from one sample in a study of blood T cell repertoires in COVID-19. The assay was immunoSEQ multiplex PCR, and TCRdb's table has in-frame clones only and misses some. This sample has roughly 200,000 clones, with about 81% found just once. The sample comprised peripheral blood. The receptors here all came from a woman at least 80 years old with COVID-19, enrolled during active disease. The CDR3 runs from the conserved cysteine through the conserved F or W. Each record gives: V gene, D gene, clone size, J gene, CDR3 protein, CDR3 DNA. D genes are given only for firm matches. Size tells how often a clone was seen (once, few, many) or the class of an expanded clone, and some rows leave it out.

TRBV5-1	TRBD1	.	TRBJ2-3	CASSKGQFGTDTQYF	TGCGCCAGCAGCAAGGGACAGTTCGGCACAGATACGCAGTATTTT
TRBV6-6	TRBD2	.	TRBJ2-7	CASSYGGDSEQYF	TGTGCCAGCAGTTACGGGGGGGATAGCGAGCAGTACTTC
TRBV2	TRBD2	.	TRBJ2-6	CASSEYAGGSSPNVLTF	TGTGCCAGCAGTGAATACGCGGGGGGGTCTTCTCCCAACGTCCTGACTTTC
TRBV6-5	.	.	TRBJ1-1	CASSSLPPGGPEAFF	TGTGCCAGCAGTTCACTTCCGCCGGGGGGTCCTGAAGCTTTCTTT
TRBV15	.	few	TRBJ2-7	CATSRDRAQGAYEQYF	TGTGCCACCAGCAGAGATAGGGCCCAGGGTGCCTACGAGCAGTACTTC
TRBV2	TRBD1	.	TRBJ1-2	CASSELDRGYGYTF	TGTGCCAGCAGTGAACTTGACAGGGGATACGGCTACACCTTC
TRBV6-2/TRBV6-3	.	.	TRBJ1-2	CASSYSGSIYGYTF	TGTGCCAGCAGTTACTCGGGCAGCATCTATGGCTACACCTTC
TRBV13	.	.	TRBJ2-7	CASSFRTRDKNYEQYF	TGTGCCAGCAGCTTCCGGACCCGGGACAAAAACTACGAGCAGTACTTC
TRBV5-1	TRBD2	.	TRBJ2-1	CASSPTSGGAYNEQFF	TGCGCCAGCAGCCCGACTAGCGGGGGGGCCTACAATGAGCAGTTCTTC
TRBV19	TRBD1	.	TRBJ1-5	CASRPRQGSNQPQHF	TGTGCCAGTAGGCCGAGACAGGGTAGCAATCAGCCCCAGCATTTT
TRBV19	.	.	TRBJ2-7	CASSMGRYEQYF	TGTGCCAGTAGTATGGGGCGCTACGAGCAGTACTTC
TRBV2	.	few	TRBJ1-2	CASSESGVVSGYTF	TGTGCCAGCAGCGAAAGCGGGGTTGTTAGTGGCTACACCTTC
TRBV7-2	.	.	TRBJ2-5	CASSPSGRVVETQYF	TGTGCCAGCAGCCCCTCTGGGCGAGTGGTGGAGACCCAGTACTTC
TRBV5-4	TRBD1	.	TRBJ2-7	CASSGKRQGPTYEQYF	TGTGCCAGCAGCGGGAAGAGACAGGGGCCAACCTACGAGCAGTACTTC
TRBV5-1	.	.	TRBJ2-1	CASSLEPRSPYNEQFF	TGCGCCAGCAGCTTAGAGCCCCGTAGTCCCTACAATGAGCAGTTCTTC
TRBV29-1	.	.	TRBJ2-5	CSVAGVETQYF	TGCAGCGTTGCAGGGGTAGAGACCCAGTACTTC
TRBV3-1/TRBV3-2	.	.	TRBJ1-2	CASSQGYRAHGYTF	TGTGCCAGCAGCCAGGGCTACAGGGCCCATGGCTACACCTTC
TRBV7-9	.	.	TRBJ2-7	CASSLPTQGSYEQYF	TGTGCCAGCAGCTTGCCGACCCAGGGGTCCTACGAGCAGTACTTC
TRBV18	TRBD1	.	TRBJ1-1	CASSTGTGGPEAFF	TGTGCCAGCTCAACCGGGACAGGGGGCCCGGAAGCTTTCTTT
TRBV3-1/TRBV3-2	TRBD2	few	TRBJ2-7	CASSQTSGSSYEQYF	TGTGCCAGCAGCCAGACTAGCGGGAGCTCCTACGAGCAGTACTTC
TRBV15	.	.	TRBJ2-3	CATSSKGVGTDTQYF	TGTGCCACCAGCAGTAAGGGGGTTGGGACAGATACGCAGTATTTT
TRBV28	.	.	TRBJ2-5	CASSVLALWRVETQYF	TGTGCCAGCAGTGTTTTGGCCCTCTGGAGGGTAGAGACCCAGTACTTC
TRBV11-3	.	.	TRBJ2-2	CASSLAQYTGELFF	TGTGCCAGCAGTCTAGCACAATACACCGGGGAGCTGTTTTTT
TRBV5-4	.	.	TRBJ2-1	CASSLGTLSSYNEQFF	TGTGCCAGCAGCTTGGGCACCTTGAGCTCCTACAATGAGCAGTTCTTC
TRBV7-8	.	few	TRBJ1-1	CASSEQGYGTEAFF	TGTGCCAGCAGCGAGCAGGGTTATGGCACTGAAGCTTTCTTT
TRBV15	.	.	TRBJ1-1	CATSREGATNTEAFF	TGTGCCACCAGCAGAGAGGGGGCCACGAACACTGAAGCTTTCTTT
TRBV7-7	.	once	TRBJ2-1	CASSMTRYNEQFF	TGTGCCAGCAGCATGACTCGGTACAATGAGCAGTTCTTC
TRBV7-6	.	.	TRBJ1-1	CASSLVSPPAGNTEAFF	TGTGCCAGCAGCTTAGTCAGCCCCCCAGCGGGAAACACTGAAGCTTTCTTT
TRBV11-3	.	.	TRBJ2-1	CASSLVWGDYNEQFF	TGTGCCAGCAGCTTAGTCTGGGGGGACTACAATGAGCAGTTCTTC
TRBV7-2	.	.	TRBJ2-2	CASSPPVRTGELFF	TGTGCCAGCAGCCCCCCGGTTCGCACCGGGGAGCTGTTTTTT
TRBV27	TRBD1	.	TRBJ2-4	CASSLGQGLDIQYF	TGTGCCAGCAGTTTAGGACAGGGCTTGGACATTCAGTACTTC
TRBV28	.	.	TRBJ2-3	CASSSPGTPRADTQYF	TGTGCCAGCAGTTCCCCCGGGACACCTAGGGCAGATACGCAGTATTTT
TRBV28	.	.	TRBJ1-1	CASSLSLGGNTEAFF	TGTGCCAGCAGTTTATCTCTGGGAGGGAACACTGAAGCTTTCTTT
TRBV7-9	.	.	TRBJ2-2	CASSPDLVTGELFF	TGTGCCAGCAGCCCCGATCTAGTGACCGGGGAGCTGTTTTTT
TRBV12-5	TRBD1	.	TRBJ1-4	CASAPLSGTGNEKLFF	TGTGCTAGTGCCCCACTTTCGGGGACAGGGAATGAAAAACTGTTTTTT
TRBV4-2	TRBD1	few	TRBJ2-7	CASSQDQGAWGRSEQYF	TGTGCCAGCAGCCAAGATCAGGGGGCCTGGGGGAGGTCCGAGCAGTACTTC
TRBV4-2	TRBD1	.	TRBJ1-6	CASSQTGDSILYSPLHF	TGTGCCAGCAGCCAGACCGGGGACAGTATTCTTTATTCACCCCTCCACTTT
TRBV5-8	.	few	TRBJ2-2	CASSLVRAGELFF	TGTGCCAGCAGCTTGGTTCGGGCCGGGGAGCTGTTTTTT
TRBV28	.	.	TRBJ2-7	CASGSHRDPYEQYF	TGTGCCAGCGGCTCGCACAGGGACCCCTACGAGCAGTACTTC
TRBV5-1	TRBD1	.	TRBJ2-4	CASSATGTGGKNIQYF	TGCGCCAGCAGCGCTACCGGGACAGGGGGCAAAAACATTCAGTACTTC
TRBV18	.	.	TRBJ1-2	CASSPTSGRNYGYTF	TGTGCCAGCTCGCCAACCTCAGGGAGGAACTATGGCTACACCTTC
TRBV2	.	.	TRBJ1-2	CASSDRQGDYGYTF	TGTGCCAGCAGTGATAGGCAGGGCGACTATGGCTACACCTTC
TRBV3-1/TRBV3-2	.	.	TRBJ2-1	CASSQIMSGAPYNEQFF	TGTGCCAGCAGCCAGATTATGAGCGGCGCACCCTACAATGAGCAGTTCTTC